This record covers a single T cell receptor beta chain. Authors' processing steps: Amplifying reference gene primers gave estimates of nucleated cell counts. Sequencing used immunoSEQ multiplex PCR; TCRdb keeps in-frame clones, though not all of them. That table furnishes V, J and clone size, whereas the DNA furnished D and trimming. The sample lists about 58,000 clones; about 86% were seen once. These data originate in a study of blood T cell repertoires in COVID-19. Losses at the gene ends were 5 bases for V and 0 bases for J; bases not matched to a gene: 7. CDR1 SGHNT and CDR2 YYREEE come from the germline V gene (reference sequence). The CDR3 has 15 amino acids.

Source material: peripheral blood. The chain links TRBV5-4 to TRBJ2-7; TRBD2 matches 8 bases. This receptor was obtained from a man older than 75 with COVID-19, enrolled during active disease. In DNA, the CDR3 is TGTGCCAGCAGTCCCGGGGGGGCCCTCTCCTACGAGCAGTACTTC. Its translation is CASSPGGALSYEQYF.